Below are 4 T cell receptor beta chains sequenced from a single sample in a study of blood T cell repertoires in COVID-19. Repertoires were generated with immunoSEQ multiplex PCR, while TCRdb's copy carries only in-frame clones and drops some. The sample holds almost 200,000 clones, around 85% seen once. Sequencing was performed on peripheral blood. The receptors here all came from a woman in her sixties or seventies with acute or convalescent COVID-19.

The V and J genes are TRBV6-5 and TRBJ1-1; D perhaps matches TRBD1 (5 bases). Trimming removed 2 bases at V and 4 bases at J, with 14 bases between. The CDR3 has 15 residues. Per germline, CDR1 MNHEY and CDR2 SVGAGI. Here the CDR3 reads CASSYRGRGSTEAFF. CDR3 coding DNA: TGTGCCAGCAGTTACAGGGGCCGGGGGTCCACTGAAGCTTTCTTT.

This rearrangement joins TRBV6-1 to TRBJ1-1, with TRBD1 matching over 9 bases. The germline CDR1 and CDR2 sequences are MNHNS and SASEGT. The CDR3 spans 14 residues. The V and J ends lost 3 bases and 1 base, in that order; junction bases with no gene match: 0. The CDR3 nucleotides read TGTGCCAGCAGTGAGGGACAGGGGAACACTGAAGCTTTCTTT. It encodes CASSEGQGNTEAFF.

This rearrangement joins TRBV6-5 to TRBJ1-3; a possible D gene is TRBD1 (6 bases). The CDR3 runs to 15 residues. Trimming took off 0 bases at V and 0 bases at J, with 6 bases between the two ends. CDR1 is MNHEY, CDR2 SVGAGI, per germline. As DNA, the CDR3 is TGTGCCAGCAGTTACTCGGACAGCTCTGGAAACACCATATATTTT. It encodes CASSYSDSSGNTIYF.

The chain carries TRBV2 and TRBJ1-5, with 7 positions matching TRBD1. The CDR3 has 14 residues. Germline V gives CDR1 SNHLY, CDR2 FYNNEI. Losses at the gene ends were 4 bases for V and 7 bases for J; bases not matched to a gene: 7. CDR3 region: CASSGQQGWQPQHF. The CDR3 DNA sequence: TGTGCCAGCAGTGGGCAACAGGGGTGGCAGCCCCAGCATTTT.